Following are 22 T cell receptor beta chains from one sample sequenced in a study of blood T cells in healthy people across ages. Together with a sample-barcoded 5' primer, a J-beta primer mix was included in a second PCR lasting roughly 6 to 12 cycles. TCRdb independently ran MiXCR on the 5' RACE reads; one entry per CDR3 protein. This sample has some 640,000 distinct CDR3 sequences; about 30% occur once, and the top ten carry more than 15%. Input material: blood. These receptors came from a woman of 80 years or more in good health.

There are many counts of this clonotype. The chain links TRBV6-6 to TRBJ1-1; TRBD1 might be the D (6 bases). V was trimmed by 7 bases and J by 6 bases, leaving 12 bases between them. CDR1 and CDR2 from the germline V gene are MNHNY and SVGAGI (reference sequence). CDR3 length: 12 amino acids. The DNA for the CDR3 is TGTGCCAGCAATCAGGGGTCCGCTGAAGCTTTCTTT. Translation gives CASNQGSAEAFF.

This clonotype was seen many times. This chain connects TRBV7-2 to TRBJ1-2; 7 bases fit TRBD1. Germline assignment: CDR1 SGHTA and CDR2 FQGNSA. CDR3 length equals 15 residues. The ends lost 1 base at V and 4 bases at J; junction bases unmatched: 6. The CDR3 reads CASSLVLGGTYGYTF. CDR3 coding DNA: TGTGCCAGCAGCTTAGTCCTAGGGGGCACCTATGGCTACACCTTC.

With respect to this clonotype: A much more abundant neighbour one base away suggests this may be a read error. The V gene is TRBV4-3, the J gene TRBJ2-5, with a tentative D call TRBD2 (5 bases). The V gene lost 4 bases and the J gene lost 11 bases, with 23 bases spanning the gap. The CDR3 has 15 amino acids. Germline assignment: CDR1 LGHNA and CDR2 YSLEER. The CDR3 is CASSRSGENSYGQYF. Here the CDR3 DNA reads TGCGCCAGCAGCCGGAGTGGGGAGAACTCCTACGGGCAGTACTTC.

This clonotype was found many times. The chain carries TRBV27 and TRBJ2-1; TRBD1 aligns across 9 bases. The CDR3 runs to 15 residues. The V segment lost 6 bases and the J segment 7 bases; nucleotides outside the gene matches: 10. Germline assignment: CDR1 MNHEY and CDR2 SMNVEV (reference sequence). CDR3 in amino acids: CASREGQGRFNEQFF. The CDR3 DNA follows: TGTGCCAGCAGAGAAGGACAGGGGAGGTTTAATGAGCAGTTCTTC.

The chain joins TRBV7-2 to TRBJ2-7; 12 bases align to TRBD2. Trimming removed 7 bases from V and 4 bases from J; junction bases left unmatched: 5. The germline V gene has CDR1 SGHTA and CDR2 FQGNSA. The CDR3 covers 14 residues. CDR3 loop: CASKTSGGGYEQYF. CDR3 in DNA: TGTGCCAGCAAGACTAGCGGGGGAGGATACGAGCAGTACTTC. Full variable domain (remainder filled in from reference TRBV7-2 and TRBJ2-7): GAGVSQSPSNKVTEKGKDVELRCDPISGHTALYWYRQSLGQGLEFLIYFQGNSAPDKSGLPSDRFSAERTGGSVSTLTIQRTQQEDSAVYLCASKTSGGGYEQYFGPGTRLTVT.

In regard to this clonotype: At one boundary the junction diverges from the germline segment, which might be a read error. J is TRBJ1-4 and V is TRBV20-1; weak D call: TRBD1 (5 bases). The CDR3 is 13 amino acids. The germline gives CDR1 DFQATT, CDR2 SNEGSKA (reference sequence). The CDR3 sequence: CSTRDRNNEKLFF. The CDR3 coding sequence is TGCAGTACTAGAGACAGAAATAATGAAAAACTGTTTTTT.

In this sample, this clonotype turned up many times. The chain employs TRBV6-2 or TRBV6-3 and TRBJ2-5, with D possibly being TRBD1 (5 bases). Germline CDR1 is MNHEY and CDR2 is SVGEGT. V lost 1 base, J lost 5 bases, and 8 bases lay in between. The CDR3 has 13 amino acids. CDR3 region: CASSYLGRETQYF. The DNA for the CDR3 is TGTGCCAGCAGTTACTTGGGGCGTGAGACCCAGTACTTC.

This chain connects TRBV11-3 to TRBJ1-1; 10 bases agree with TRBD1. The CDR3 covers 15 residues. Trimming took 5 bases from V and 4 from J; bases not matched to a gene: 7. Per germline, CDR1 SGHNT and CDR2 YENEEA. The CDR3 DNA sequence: TGTGCCAGCAGCCGAGGAGGACAGGGGGTCACTGAAGCTTTCTTT. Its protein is CASSRGGQGVTEAFF.

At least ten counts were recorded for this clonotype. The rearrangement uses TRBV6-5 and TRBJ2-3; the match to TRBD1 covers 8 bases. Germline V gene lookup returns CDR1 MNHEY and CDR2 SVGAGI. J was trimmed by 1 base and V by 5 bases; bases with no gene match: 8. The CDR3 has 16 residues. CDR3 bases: TGTGCCAGCAGTCCTAGACAGGGGACCCGCACAGATACGCAGTATTTT. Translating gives CASSPRQGTRTDTQYF.

CDR3 loop: CASSQAVSIYNEQFF. CDR3 bases: TGTGCCAGCAGCCAAGCTGTCTCGATTTACAATGAGCAGTTCTTC. V gene TRBV4-2 combines with J gene TRBJ2-1; no clear D. Germline loops: CDR1 LGHNA, CDR2 YNFKEQ. Trimming took 1 base from V and 4 from J, leaving 11 bases between them. This CDR3 spans 15 amino acids.

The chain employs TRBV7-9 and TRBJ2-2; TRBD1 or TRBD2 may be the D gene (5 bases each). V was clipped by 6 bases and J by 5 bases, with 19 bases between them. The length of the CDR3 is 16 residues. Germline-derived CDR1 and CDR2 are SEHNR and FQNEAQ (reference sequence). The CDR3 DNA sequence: TGTGCCAGCAGTTTATTCGCCAGGGCGGGTACCGGGGAGCTGTTTTTT. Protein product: CASSLFARAGTGELFF.

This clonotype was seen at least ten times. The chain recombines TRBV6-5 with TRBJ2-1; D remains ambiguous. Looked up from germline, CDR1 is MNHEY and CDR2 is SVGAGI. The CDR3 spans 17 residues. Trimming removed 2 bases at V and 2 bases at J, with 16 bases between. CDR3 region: CASSYRRQTFPYNEQFF. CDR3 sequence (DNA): TGTGCCAGCAGTTACAGGCGGCAGACATTCCCCTACAATGAGCAGTTCTTC.

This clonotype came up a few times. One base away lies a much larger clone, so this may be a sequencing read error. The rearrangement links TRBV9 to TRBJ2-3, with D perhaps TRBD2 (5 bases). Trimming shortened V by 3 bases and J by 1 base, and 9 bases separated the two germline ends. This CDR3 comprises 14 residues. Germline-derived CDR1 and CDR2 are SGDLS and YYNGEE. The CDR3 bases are TGTGCCAGCAGCGGAGGAGCGGGCACAGATACGCAGTATTTT. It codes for CASSGGAGTDTQYF.

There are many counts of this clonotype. The CDR3: CSASTGDQPQHF. DNA for the CDR3: TGCAGTGCTAGTACCGGGGATCAGCCCCAGCATTTT. The chain links TRBV20-1 to TRBJ1-5; D not resolved. The germline V gene has CDR1 DFQATT and CDR2 SNEGSKA (reference sequence). V was shortened by 3 bases and J by 5 bases, with 8 bases between the two germline ends. The CDR3 consists of 12 residues.

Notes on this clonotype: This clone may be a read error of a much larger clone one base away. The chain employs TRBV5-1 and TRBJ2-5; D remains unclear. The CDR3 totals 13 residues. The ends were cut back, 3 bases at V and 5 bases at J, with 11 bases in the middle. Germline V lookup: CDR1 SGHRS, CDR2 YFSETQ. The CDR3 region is CASSYPGHETQYF. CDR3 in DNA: TGCGCCAGCAGCTACCCAGGCCATGAGACCCAGTACTTC. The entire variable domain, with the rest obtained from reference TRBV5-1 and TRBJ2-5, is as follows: KAGVTQTPRYLIKTRGQQVTLSCSPISGHRSVSWYQQTPGQGLQFLFEYFSETQRNKGNFPGRFSGRQFSNSRSEMNVSTLELGDSALYLCASSYPGHETQYFGPGTRLLVL.

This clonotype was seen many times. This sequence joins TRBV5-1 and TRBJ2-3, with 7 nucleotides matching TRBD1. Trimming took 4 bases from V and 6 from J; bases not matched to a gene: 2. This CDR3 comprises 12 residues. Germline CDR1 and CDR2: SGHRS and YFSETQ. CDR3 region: CASSRGRDTQYF. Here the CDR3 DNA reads TGCGCCAGCAGCAGGGGGCGCGATACGCAGTATTTT.

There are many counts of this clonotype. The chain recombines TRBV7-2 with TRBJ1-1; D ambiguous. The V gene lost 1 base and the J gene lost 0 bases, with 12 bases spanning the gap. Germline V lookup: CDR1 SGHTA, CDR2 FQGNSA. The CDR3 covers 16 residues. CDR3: CASSLVSGGLNTEAFF. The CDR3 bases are TGTGCCAGCAGCTTAGTCAGTGGAGGTTTGAACACTGAAGCTTTCTTT.

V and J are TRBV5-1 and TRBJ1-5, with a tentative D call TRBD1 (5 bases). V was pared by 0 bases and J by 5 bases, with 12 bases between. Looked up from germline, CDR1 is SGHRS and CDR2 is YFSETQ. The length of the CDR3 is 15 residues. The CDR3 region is CASSLAPATDQPQHF. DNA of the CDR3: TGCGCCAGCAGCTTGGCCCCGGCGACAGATCAGCCCCAGCATTTT. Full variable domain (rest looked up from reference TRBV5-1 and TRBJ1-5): KAGVTQTPRYLIKTRGQQVTLSCSPISGHRSVSWYQQTPGQGLQFLFEYFSETQRNKGNFPGRFSGRQFSNSRSEMNVSTLELGDSALYLCASSLAPATDQPQHFGDGTRLSIL.

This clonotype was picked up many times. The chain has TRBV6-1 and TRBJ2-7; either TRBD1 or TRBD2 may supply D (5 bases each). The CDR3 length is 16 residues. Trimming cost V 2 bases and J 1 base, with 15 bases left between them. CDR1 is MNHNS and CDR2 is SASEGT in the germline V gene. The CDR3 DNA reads TGTGCCAGCAGTGAACGAGCAGGGTGGGAGTCCTACGAGCAGTACTTC. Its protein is CASSERAGWESYEQYF.

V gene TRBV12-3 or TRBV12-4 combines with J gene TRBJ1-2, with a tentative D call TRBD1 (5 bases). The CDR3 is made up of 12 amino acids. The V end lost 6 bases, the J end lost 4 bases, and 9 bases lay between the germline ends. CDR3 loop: CASSGHLYGYTF. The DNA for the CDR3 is TGTGCCAGCAGCGGACACCTCTATGGCTACACCTTC.

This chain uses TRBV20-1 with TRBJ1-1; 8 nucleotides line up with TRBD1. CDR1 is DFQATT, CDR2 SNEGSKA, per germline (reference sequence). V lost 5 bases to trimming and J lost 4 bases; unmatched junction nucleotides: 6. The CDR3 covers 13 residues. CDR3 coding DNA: TGCAGTGCTGTCCGACAGGGGCTCACTGAAGCTTTCTTT. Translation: CSAVRQGLTEAFF.

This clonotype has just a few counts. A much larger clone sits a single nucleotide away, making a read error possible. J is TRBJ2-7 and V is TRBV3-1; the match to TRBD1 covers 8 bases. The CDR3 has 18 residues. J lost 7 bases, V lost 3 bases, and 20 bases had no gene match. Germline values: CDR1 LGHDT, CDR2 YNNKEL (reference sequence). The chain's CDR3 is CASSHANLGDRTYNEQYF. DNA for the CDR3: TGTGCCAGCAGCCACGCTAACTTGGGGGACAGGACCTACAATGAGCAGTACTTC.